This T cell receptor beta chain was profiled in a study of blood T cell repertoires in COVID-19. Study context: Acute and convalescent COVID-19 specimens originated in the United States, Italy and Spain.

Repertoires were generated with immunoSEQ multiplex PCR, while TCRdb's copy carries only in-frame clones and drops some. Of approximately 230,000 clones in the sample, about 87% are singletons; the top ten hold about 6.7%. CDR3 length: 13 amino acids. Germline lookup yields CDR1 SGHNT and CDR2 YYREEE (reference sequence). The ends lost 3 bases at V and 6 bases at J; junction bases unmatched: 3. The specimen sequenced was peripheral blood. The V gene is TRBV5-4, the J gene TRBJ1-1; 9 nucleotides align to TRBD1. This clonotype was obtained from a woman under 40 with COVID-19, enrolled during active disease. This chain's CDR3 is CASSWDRDPEAFF. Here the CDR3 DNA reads TGTGCCAGCAGCTGGGACAGGGACCCTGAAGCTTTCTTT. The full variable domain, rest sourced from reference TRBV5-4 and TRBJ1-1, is ETGVTQSPTHLIKTRGQQVTLRCSSQSGHNTVSWYQQALGQGPQFIFQYYREEENGRGNFPPRFSGLQFPNYSSELNVNALELDDSALYLCASSWDRDPEAFFGQGTRLTVV.